This entry features one T cell receptor (beta chain) sequence. Its matching antigen is unknown. This sample was taken from a study of T cells in narcolepsy. Study information: Healthy controls were enrolled alongside patients with narcolepsy type 1 or type 2.

Profiling relied on immunoSEQ multiplex PCR, and the TCRdb table lists in-frame clones only, not all of them. The sample records under 40,000 clones, roughly 87% being singletons. Study-wide points: Autoreactive HCRT-specific and TRIB2-specific clonotypes were marked in same-patient CSF-versus-blood CD4+ comparisons. In some patient and control memory CD4+ samples, autoreactive clones were absent. Blood of same and different patients, but not healthy controls, reportedly held recurring autoreactive clonotypes.

The receptor's source is a human donor in good health. The material sequenced was memory (CD45RA-) CD4+ T cells from blood.

The CDR3 region has the DNA TGTGCCAGCAGGTCCCTTGGGACGGGGGGGCTCACCGGGGAGCTGTTTTTT. It yields the protein CASRSLGTGGLTGELFF. The rearrangement joins TRBV7-2 to TRBJ2-2; 8 nucleotides match TRBD2. This CDR3 has 17 residues. Germline assignment: CDR1 SGHTA and CDR2 FQGNSA. V was clipped by 6 bases and J by 4 bases; unmatched bases: 13.